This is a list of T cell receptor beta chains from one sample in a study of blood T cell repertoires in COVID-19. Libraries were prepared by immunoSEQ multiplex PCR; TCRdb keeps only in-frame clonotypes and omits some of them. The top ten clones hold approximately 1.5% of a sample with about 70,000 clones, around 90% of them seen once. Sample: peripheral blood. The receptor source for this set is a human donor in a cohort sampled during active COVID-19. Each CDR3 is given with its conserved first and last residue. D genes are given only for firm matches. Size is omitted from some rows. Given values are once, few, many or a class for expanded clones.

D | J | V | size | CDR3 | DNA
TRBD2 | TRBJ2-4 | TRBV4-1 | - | CASSPGTSPIQYF | TGCGCCAGCAGCCCCGGGACTAGCCCCATTCAGTACTTC
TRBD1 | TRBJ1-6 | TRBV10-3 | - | CAISEGTVNSPLHF | TGTGCCATCAGTGAGGGGACAGTTAATTCACCCCTCCACTTT
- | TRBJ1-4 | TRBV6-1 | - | CASSEGMTGALEKLFF | TGTGCCAGCAGTGAGGGGATGACAGGCGCCTTGGAAAAACTGTTTTTT
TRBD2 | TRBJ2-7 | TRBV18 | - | CASSPGASGYQQYF | TGTGCCAGCTCACCCGGGGCTAGCGGCTACCAGCAGTACTTC
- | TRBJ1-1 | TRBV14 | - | CASSQGPIHNTEAFF | TGTGCCAGCAGCCAGGGGCCGATCCATAACACTGAAGCTTTCTTT
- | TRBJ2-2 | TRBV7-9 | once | CASSPQEGSNTGELFF | TGTGCCAGCAGCCCTCAGGAGGGGAGTAACACCGGGGAGCTGTTTTTT
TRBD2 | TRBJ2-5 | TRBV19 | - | CASTKGIAGETQYF | TGTGCCAGTACTAAGGGGATAGCGGGAGAGACCCAGTACTTC
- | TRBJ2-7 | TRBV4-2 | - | CASSQVATLDEQYF | TGTGCCAGCAGCCAAGTAGCGACGTTAGACGAGCAGTACTTC
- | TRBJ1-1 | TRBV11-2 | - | CTSSFTGWPNTEAFF | TGTACCAGCAGCTTTACAGGATGGCCTAACACTGAAGCTTTCTTT
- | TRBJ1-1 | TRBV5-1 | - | CASSLWGGTEAFF | TGCGCCAGCAGCTTGTGGGGGGGCACTGAAGCTTTCTTT
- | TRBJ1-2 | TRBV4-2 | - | CASSFPRAGRNYGYTF | TGTGCCAGCAGCTTCCCGAGGGCCGGGAGAAACTATGGCTACACCTTC
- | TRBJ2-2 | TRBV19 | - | CASGLSEAGGIGELFF | TGTGCCAGCGGTCTTAGCGAGGCAGGGGGGATCGGGGAGCTGTTTTTT
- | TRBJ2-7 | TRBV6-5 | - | CASRTFREQYF | TGTGCCAGCCGTACTTTCCGCGAGCAGTACTTC
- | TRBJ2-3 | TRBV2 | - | CASRSTRRSALDTQYF | TGTGCCAGCAGGTCTACCAGGCGTAGCGCGTTAGATACGCAGTATTTT
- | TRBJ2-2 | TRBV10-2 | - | CASSVNSLPGELFF | TGCGCCAGCAGTGTCAATAGTTTGCCCGGGGAGCTGTTTTTT
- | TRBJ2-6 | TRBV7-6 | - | CASSLDLVTRGTGANVLTF | TGTGCCAGCAGCTTAGATCTTGTGACACGGGGAACTGGGGCCAACGTCCTGACTTTC
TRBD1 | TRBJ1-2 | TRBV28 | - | CATEPGQAFGYTF | TGTGCCACCGAGCCGGGACAGGCGTTTGGCTACACCTTC
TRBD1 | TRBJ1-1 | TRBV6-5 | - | CASSQRVGGPEAFF | TGTGCCAGCAGTCAAAGGGTAGGGGGCCCTGAAGCTTTCTTT
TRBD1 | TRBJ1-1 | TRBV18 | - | CASSRRDSEAFF | TGTGCCAGCTCACGGAGGGACAGTGAAGCTTTCTTT
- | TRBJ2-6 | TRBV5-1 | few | CASSLVLSGANVLTF | TGCGCCAGCAGCTTGGTTCTCTCTGGGGCCAACGTCCTGACTTTC
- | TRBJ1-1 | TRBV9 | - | CASSVGSRGTEAFF | TGTGCCAGCAGCGTAGGCAGTAGAGGCACTGAAGCTTTCTTT
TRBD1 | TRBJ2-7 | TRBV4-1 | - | CASSQVGTGTGVYEQYF | TGCGCCAGCAGCCAAGTTGGTACCGGGACAGGGGTCTACGAGCAGTACTTC
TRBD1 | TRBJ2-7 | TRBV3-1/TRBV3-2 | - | CASSLTGTVPSEQYF | TGTGCCAGCAGCCTAACCGGGACAGTCCCCTCCGAGCAGTACTTC
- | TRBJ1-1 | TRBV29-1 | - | CSVVGANTEAFF | TGCAGCGTTGTTGGGGCGAACACTGAAGCTTTCTTT
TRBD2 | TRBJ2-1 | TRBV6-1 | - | CASSENLGLAVNNEQFF | TGTGCCAGCAGTGAAAACCTTGGTCTAGCGGTAAACAATGAGCAGTTCTTC
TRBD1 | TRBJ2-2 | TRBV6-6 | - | CASSWTGGVTGELFF | TGTGCCAGCAGTTGGACAGGGGGAGTCACCGGGGAGCTGTTTTTT
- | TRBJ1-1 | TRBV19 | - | CASSPGRVALNTEAFF | TGTGCCAGTAGCCCCGGGCGGGTCGCTTTGAACACTGAAGCTTTCTTT
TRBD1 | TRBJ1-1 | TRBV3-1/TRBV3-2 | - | CASRDRGGTEAFF | TGTGCCAGCAGGGACAGGGGAGGCACTGAAGCTTTCTTT
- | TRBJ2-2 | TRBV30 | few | CAWSVPPRMSYTGELFF | TGTGCCTGGAGTGTCCCGCCCAGGATGTCTTACACCGGGGAGCTGTTTTTT